A single sample gave rise to the 7 T cell receptor beta chains below, sequenced in a study of OX40 agonist ivuxolimab in advanced cancers. Here immunoSEQ multiplex PCR was the method, and the copy in TCRdb shows in-frame clones only, minus some. The repertoire holds 45,000 to 60,000 clones, with nearly 85% as singletons. The source was CD4+ or CD8+ T cells sorted from blood, collected in a trial of the OX40 agonist ivuxolimab. These receptor sequences come from an adult with an advanced solid tumor such as melanoma, head and neck, liver or kidney cancer.

The chain has TRBV7-2 and TRBJ2-1; D may be TRBD1 (7 bases). This CDR3 spans 15 amino acids. V gave up 10 bases and J gave up 0 bases, with 16 bases separating them. The germline V gene encodes CDR1 SGHTA and CDR2 FQGNSA. In DNA form, the CDR3 reads TGTGCCACCAGGGGGGATCTGAGCTCCTACAATGAGCAGTTCTTC. This gives the protein CATRGDLSSYNEQFF.

The chain combines TRBV7-9 with TRBJ2-2, with TRBD2 as a possible D gene (5 bases). V was trimmed by 2 bases and J by 3 bases, leaving 10 bases between them. The CDR3 is made up of 15 amino acids. Germline CDR1 reads SEHNR; CDR2 reads FQNEAQ (reference sequence). The CDR3 loop reads CASSLSAGYTGELFF. CDR3 DNA: TGTGCCAGCAGCTTATCCGCGGGTTACACCGGGGAGCTGTTTTTT.

The chain uses TRBV6-5 and TRBJ2-1; D is unclear. This CDR3 is built from 11 residues. Looked up from germline, CDR1 is MNHEY and CDR2 is SVGAGI. V was cut by 8 bases and J by 4 bases, with 6 bases left in between. The CDR3 DNA reads TGTGCCAGCCTTGGGTACAATGAGCAGTTCTTC. Its translation is CASLGYNEQFF.

The rearrangement joins TRBV6-1 to TRBJ1-3, with 9 bases identical to TRBD1. The V segment lost 4 bases and the J segment 8 bases; nucleotides outside the gene matches: 12. The length of the CDR3 is 16 residues. CDR1 is MNHNS, CDR2 SASEGT, per germline. Here the CDR3 reads CASSGMTGGIWDTIYF. The CDR3 bases are TGTGCCAGCAGTGGAATGACAGGGGGAATTTGGGACACCATATATTTT.

The sample holds one count of this clone. The V gene is TRBV30, the J gene TRBJ2-4, with no clear D. The CDR3 extends over 15 amino acids. Per germline, CDR1 GTSNPN and CDR2 SVGIG (reference sequence). V lost 1 base to trimming and J lost 0 bases, with 10 bases between them. CDR3 amino acids: CAWSEKKLAKNIQYF. CDR3 coding DNA: TGTGCCTGGAGTGAAAAGAAACTAGCCAAAAACATTCAGTACTTC.

The chain uses TRBV29-1 and TRBJ2-2, with 9 positions matching TRBD2. Germline loops: CDR1 SQVTM, CDR2 ANQGSEA. The CDR3 has 14 amino acids. The V segment lost 7 bases and the J segment 1 base; nucleotides outside the gene matches: 4. The CDR3 spells CSASTSGNTGELFF. The CDR3 nucleotides read TGCAGCGCTTCGACTAGCGGGAACACCGGGGAGCTGTTTTTT.

V gene TRBV11-2 combines with J gene TRBJ2-6; no reliable D call. The V gene lost 2 bases and the J gene lost 0 bases, with 5 bases spanning the gap. CDR3 size: 15 residues. CDR1 and CDR2 (germline): SGHAT, FQNNGV. The CDR3 DNA is TGTGCCAGCAGCTTATACAGCTCTGGGGCCAACGTCCTGACTTTC. This encodes CASSLYSSGANVLTF.